This T cell receptor (beta chain) emerged from a study of CD8 T cells in ankylosing spondylitis. This clonotype was seen repeatedly, ten times or more. As yet, its antigen is unknown. The V gene lost 5 bases and the J gene lost 0 bases, with 12 bases spanning the gap. The CDR3 contains 15 residues. From germline, CDR1 is SGHRS and CDR2 YFSETQ. The study's findings and limits: Among TCR beta sequences, a motif of roughly 8 highly homologous variants appeared characteristic of ankylosing spondylitis blood.

TCRdb fed the 5' RACE reads into MiXCR, producing one record per CDR3 protein. The sample consists of 390,000 or so distinct CDR3 sequences, approximately 20% of them appearing once. The receptor was derived from a male donor with ankylosing spondylitis. The V and J genes are TRBV5-1 and TRBJ2-1; D unresolved. Sequenced: blood, either unsorted or a sorted T cell fraction (not recorded which). DNA for the CDR3: TGCGCCAGCAGTTCTGGACGGAGCTCCTACAATGAGCAGTTCTTC. Encoded protein: CASSSGRSSYNEQFF.